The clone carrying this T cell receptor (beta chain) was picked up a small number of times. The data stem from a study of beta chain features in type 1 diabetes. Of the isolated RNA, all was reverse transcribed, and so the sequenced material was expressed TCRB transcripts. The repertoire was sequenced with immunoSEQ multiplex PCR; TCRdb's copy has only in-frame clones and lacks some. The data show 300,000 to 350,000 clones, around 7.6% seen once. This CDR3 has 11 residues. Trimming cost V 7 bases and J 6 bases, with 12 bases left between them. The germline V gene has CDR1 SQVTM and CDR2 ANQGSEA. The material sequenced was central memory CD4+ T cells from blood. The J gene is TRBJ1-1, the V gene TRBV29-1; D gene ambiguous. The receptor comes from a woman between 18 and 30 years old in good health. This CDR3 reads CSALSDPEAFF. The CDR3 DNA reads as TGCAGCGCCCTTTCGGATCCTGAAGCTTTCTTT.